The 21 T cell receptor beta chains listed next were all sequenced from one sample in a study of T-cell memory formation after mild COVID-19. One entry per CDR3 protein results from TCRdb running MiXCR on the 5' RACE reads. The sample records more than 100,000 distinct CDR3 sequences, over 15% being singletons. The source material was PBMCs or a T cell subset sorted from them (not recorded which). These receptor sequences come from a man between 18 and 35 years old who had mild COVID-19 (a few samples of this study predate the infection). Cell type and time point are not known.

The chain uses TRBV6-5 and TRBJ1-1; 8 nucleotides line up with TRBD1. The V segment lost 2 bases and the J segment 4 bases; nucleotides outside the gene matches: 6. The CDR3 covers 15 residues. In germline, CDR1 is MNHEY, CDR2 SVGAGI. The CDR3 loop reads CASSYRNRGGTEAFF. DNA for the CDR3: TGTGCCAGCAGTTACAGGAACAGGGGGGGCACTGAAGCTTTCTTT.

This clonotype was seen at least ten times. The chain links TRBV5-1 to TRBJ2-5; tentative D call: TRBD2 (6 bases). The germline gives CDR1 SGHRS, CDR2 YFSETQ. This CDR3 spans 13 amino acids. Trimming took 5 bases from V and 5 from J, leaving 13 bases between them. This CDR3 is CASSEIGGETQYF. DNA for the CDR3: TGCGCCAGCAGTGAAATTGGAGGGGAGACCCAGTACTTC. Full variable domain (remainder filled in from reference TRBV5-1 and TRBJ2-5): KAGVTQTPRYLIKTRGQQVTLSCSPISGHRSVSWYQQTPGQGLQFLFEYFSETQRNKGNFPGRFSGRQFSNSRSEMNVSTLELGDSALYLCASSEIGGETQYFGPGTRLLVL.

The sample holds a few counts of this clonotype. This chain uses TRBV4-1 with TRBJ2-2; D is undetermined. The CDR3 is 17 residues long. The V end lost 0 bases, the J end lost 6 bases, and 17 bases lay between the germline ends. In germline, CDR1 is MGHRA, CDR2 YSYEKL. CDR3 coding DNA: TGCGCCAGCAGCCAAGATCTAGTTAGCCTGTTGGCCGGGGAGCTGTTTTTT. This translates into CASSQDLVSLLAGELFF.

This clonotype was observed at least ten times. This chain uses TRBV4-3 with TRBJ2-6; TRBD2 is a possible D gene (5 bases). CDR1 is LGHNA, CDR2 YSLEER, per germline. The CDR3 is made up of 17 amino acids. Deletions cut 0 bases from V and 4 bases from J, with 13 bases between. For the CDR3, the DNA is TGCGCCAGCAGCCAAGATCCCGGCTCGGGAGGGGCCAACGTCCTGACTTTC. Translating gives CASSQDPGSGGANVLTF.

The chain uses TRBV11-2 and TRBJ1-5; D may be TRBD1 (5 bases). The V gene's germline CDR1 is SGHAT and CDR2 FQNNGV. This CDR3 is 13 amino acids long. Trimming removed 4 bases at V and 4 bases at J, with 8 bases between. DNA for the CDR3: TGTGCCAGCAGCTCCAGGGCGAATCAGCCCCAGCATTTT. As protein: CASSSRANQPQHF.

CDR3 in amino acids: CASSVPLGATHGQYF. Here the CDR3 DNA reads TGTGCCAGCAGTGTACCCTTGGGGGCGACCCATGGGCAGTATTTT. V gene TRBV25-1 combines with J gene TRBJ2-3, with D possibly being TRBD1 (6 bases). Deletions cut 4 bases from V and 11 bases from J, with 22 bases between. The CDR3 loop spans 15 amino acids. CDR1 MGHDK and CDR2 SYGVNS come from the germline V gene. The full variable domain, completed using reference TRBV25-1 and TRBJ2-3, is EADIYQTPRYLVIGTGKKITLECSQTMGHDKMYWYQQDPGMELHLIHYSYGVNSTEKGDLSSESTVSRIRTEHFPLTLESARPSHTSQYLCASSVPLGATHGQYFGPGTRLTVL.

The sample holds a few counts of this clonotype. Germline is not matched at one junction end, which may reflect a read error. The chain uses TRBV3-1 and TRBJ2-3; weak D call: TRBD2 (6 bases). Germline-derived CDR1 and CDR2 are LGHDT and YNNKEL (reference sequence). This CDR3 has 12 residues. In DNA, the CDR3 is TGTGCCAGCAGCCAAGCGAGGACTAAGGAAGTTTTT. It translates to CASSQARTKEVF.

The sample holds a few counts of this clonotype. This chain uses TRBV20-1 with TRBJ2-4; TRBD2 matches 8 bases. The V gene's germline CDR1 is DFQATT and CDR2 SNEGSKA (reference sequence). The CDR3 covers 12 residues. Trimming removed 1 base from V and 8 bases from J; junction bases left unmatched: 1. Here the CDR3 DNA reads TGCAGTGCTAGAGCGGGGGGGGACATTCAGTACTTC. It specifies CSARAGGDIQYF.

The chain uses TRBV5-1 and TRBJ1-4, with D possibly TRBD1 on 6 matching bases. The V end lost 4 bases, the J end lost 6 bases, and 13 bases lay between the germline ends. CDR1 SGHRS and CDR2 YFSETQ come from the germline V gene. The CDR3 has 14 amino acids. The CDR3 DNA reads as TGCGCCAGCAGCCCGACAGGATTTCATGAAAAACTGTTTTTT. Encoded protein: CASSPTGFHEKLFF.

The table lists this clonotype with a few counts. The J gene is TRBJ2-3, the V gene TRBV2; D remains unclear. CDR1 and CDR2 (germline): SNHLY, FYNNEI. Trimming cost V 7 bases and J 0 bases, with 11 bases left between them. The CDR3 consists of 14 residues. CDR3 residues: CASKAASSTDTQYF. In DNA form, the CDR3 reads TGTGCCAGCAAAGCAGCCAGCAGCACAGATACGCAGTATTTT.

The chain couples TRBV4-1 to TRBJ1-2; D remains ambiguous. The CDR3 is 14 amino acids. The germline gives CDR1 MGHRA, CDR2 YSYEKL. Between the trimmed V and J ends, which lost 2 bases and 4 bases, there was a span of 11 bases. This CDR3 is CASSQSRGRYGYTF. The CDR3 DNA reads as TGCGCCAGCAGCCAAAGCAGAGGGCGCTATGGCTACACCTTC.

This clonotype was picked up many times. This chain links TRBV7-8 with TRBJ1-1; D remains unclear. This CDR3 has 14 amino acids. In germline, CDR1 is SGHVS, CDR2 FQNEAQ. Trimming pared 4 bases from V and 6 bases from J, leaving 15 bases between. In DNA, the CDR3 is TGTGCCAGCAGCTCCTACAGCGTAAAACCTGAAGCTTTCTTT. Its protein is CASSSYSVKPEAFF.

This clonotype was seen once. V and J are TRBV20-1 and TRBJ1-1, with 9 nucleotides matching TRBD1. CDR3 length equals 13 residues. V trimming: 5 bases; J trimming: 10 bases; junction bases outside the gene matches: 11. From germline, CDR1 is DFQATT and CDR2 SNEGSKA (reference sequence). DNA for the CDR3: TGCAGTGCTCAGTGGACAGGGGTAACAGGAGCTTTCTTT. It codes for CSAQWTGVTGAFF.

Only a few counts were recorded for this clonotype. The rearrangement uses TRBV9 and TRBJ2-1; 10 nucleotides match TRBD2. Germline V gene sequence: CDR1 SGDLS, CDR2 YYNGEE. Losses at the gene ends were 0 bases for V and 9 bases for J; bases not matched to a gene: 3. The CDR3 extends over 14 amino acids. Written as DNA, the CDR3 is TGTGCCAGCAGCGTAGCTAGCGGGGGTGGTGAGCAGTTCTTC. It is translated as CASSVASGGGEQFF.

This clonotype has a handful of counts. V and J are TRBV4-3 and TRBJ1-4; no clear D gene. The CDR3 runs 14 residues. Trimming left V 1 base short and J 7 bases short, with 10 bases between. Germline V CDR1 and CDR2: LGHNA, YSLEER. The CDR3 DNA reads as TGCGCCAGCAGCCAAGGGCAAATAGCTGAAAAACTGTTTTTT. As protein: CASSQGQIAEKLFF.

V gene TRBV7-6 combines with J gene TRBJ1-4, with TRBD1 as a possible D gene (6 bases). The CDR3 contains 19 residues. V was shortened by 2 bases and J by 5 bases, with 24 bases between the two germline ends. Germline values: CDR1 SGHVS, CDR2 FNYEAQ. DNA for the CDR3: TGTGCCAGCAGCTTACGGGGACAAACAAAGAGGGGAAAAAATGAAAAACTGTTTTTT. Residues: CASSLRGQTKRGKNEKLFF.

This rearrangement joins TRBV9 to TRBJ2-3; no clear D gene. Trimming took 4 bases from V and 6 from J, leaving 15 bases between them. This CDR3 spans 14 amino acids. The germline CDR1 and CDR2 sequences are SGDLS and YYNGEE. The CDR3 DNA reads TGTGCCAGCAGCCGTCGGCGGTCCCCCGATACGCAGTATTTT. Protein: CASSRRRSPDTQYF.

CDR3 nucleotide sequence: TGTGCCAGCAGCCTGGCATGGAACGAGCAGTACGTC. Amino acids: CASSLAWNEQYV. The genes are TRBV5-5 and TRBJ2-7; D uncertain. This CDR3 contains 12 residues. CDR1 is SGHKS, CDR2 YYEKEE, per germline (reference sequence). V gave up 4 bases and J gave up 5 bases, with 10 bases separating them.

At least ten counts were recorded for this clonotype. The V and J genes are TRBV28 and TRBJ2-2; a possible D gene is TRBD2 (5 bases). V lost 7 bases and J 4 bases, leaving 13 bases between the germline ends. Germline V lookup: CDR1 MDHEN, CDR2 SYDVKM. The CDR3 extends over 14 amino acids. The CDR3 DNA reads as TGTGCCAGCAAAGGTTCGGGGTTCACCGGGGAGCTGTTTTTT. Its protein product is CASKGSGFTGELFF.

This clonotype was detected many times. This chain links TRBV6-2 or TRBV6-3 with TRBJ2-7, with 7 bases aligning to TRBD1. The CDR3 loop spans 15 amino acids. CDR1 is MNHEY and CDR2 is SVGEGT in the germline V gene. V was pared by 0 bases and J by 6 bases, with 8 bases of the junction left unmatched. The CDR3 DNA is TGTGCCAGCAGTTACTCCCCTAAAGGGGGCATCGAGCAGTACGTC. Its protein product is CASSYSPKGGIEQYV.

The V and J genes are TRBV4-2 and TRBJ2-7; maybe TRBD1 (6 bases). Trimming removed 0 bases from V and 3 bases from J, with 12 bases in between. This CDR3 has 15 residues. Per germline, CDR1 LGHNA and CDR2 YNFKEQ. The CDR3 here is CASSQDGQPIYEQYF. CDR3 DNA sequence: TGTGCCAGCAGCCAAGATGGACAGCCGATCTACGAGCAGTACTTC.